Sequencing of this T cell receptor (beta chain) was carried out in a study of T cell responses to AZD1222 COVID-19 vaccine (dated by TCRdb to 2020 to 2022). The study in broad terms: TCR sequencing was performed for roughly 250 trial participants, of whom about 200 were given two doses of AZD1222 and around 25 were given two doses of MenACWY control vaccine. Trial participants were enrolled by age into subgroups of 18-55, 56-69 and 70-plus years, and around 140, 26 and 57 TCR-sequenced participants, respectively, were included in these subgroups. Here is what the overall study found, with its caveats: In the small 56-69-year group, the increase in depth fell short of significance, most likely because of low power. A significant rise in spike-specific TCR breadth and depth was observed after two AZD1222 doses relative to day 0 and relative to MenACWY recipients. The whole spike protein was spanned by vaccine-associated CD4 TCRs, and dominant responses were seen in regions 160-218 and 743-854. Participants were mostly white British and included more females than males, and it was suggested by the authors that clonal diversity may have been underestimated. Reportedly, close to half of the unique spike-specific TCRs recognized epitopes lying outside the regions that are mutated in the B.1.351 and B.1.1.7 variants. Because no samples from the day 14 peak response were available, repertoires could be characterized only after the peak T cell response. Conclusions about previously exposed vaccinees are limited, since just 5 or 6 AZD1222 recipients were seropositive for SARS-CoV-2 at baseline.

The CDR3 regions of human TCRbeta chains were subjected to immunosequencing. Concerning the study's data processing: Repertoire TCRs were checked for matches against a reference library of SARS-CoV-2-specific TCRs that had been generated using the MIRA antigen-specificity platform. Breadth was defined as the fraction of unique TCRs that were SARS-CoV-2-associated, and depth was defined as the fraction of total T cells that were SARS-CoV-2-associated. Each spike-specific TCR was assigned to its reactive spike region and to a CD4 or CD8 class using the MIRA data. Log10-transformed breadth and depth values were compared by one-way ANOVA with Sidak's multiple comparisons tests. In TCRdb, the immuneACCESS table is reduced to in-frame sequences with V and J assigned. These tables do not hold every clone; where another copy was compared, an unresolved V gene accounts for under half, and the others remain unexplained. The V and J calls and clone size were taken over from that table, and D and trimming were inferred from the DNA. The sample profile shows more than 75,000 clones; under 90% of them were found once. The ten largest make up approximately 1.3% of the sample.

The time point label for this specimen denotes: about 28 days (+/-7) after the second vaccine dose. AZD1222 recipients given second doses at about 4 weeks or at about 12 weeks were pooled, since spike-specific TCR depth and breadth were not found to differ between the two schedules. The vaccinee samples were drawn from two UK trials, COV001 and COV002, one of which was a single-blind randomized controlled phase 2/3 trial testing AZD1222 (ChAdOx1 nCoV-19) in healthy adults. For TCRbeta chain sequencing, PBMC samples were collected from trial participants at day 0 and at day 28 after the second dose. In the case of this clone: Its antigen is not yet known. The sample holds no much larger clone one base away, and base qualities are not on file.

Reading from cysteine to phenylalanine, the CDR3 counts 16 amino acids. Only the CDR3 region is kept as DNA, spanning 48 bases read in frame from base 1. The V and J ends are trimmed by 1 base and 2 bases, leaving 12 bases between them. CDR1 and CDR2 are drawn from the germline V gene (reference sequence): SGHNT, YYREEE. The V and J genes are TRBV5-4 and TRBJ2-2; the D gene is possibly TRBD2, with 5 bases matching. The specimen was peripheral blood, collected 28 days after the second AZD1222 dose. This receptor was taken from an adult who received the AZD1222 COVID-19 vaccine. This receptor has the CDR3 CASSLRASLNTGELFF. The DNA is TGTGCCAGCAGCTTGCGCGCTAGCCTAAACACCGGGGAGCTGTTTTTT. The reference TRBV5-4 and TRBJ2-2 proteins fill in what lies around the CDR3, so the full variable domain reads ETGVTQSPTHLIKTRGQQVTLRCSSQSGHNTVSWYQQALGQGPQFIFQYYREEENGRGNFPPRFSGLQFPNYSSELNVNALELDDSALYLCASSLRASLNTGELFFGEGSRLTVL.